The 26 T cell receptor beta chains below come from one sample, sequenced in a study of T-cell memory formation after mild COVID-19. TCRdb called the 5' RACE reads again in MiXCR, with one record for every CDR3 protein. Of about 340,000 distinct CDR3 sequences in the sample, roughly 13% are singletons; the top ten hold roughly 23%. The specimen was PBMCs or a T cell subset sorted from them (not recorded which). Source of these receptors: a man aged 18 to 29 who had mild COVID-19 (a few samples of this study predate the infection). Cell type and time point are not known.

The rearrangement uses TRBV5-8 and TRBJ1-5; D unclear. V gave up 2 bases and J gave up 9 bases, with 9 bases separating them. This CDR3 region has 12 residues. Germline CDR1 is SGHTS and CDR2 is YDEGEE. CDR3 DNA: TGTGCCAGCAGCTTCCTGGGAGGGCCCCAGCATTTT. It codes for CASSFLGGPQHF.

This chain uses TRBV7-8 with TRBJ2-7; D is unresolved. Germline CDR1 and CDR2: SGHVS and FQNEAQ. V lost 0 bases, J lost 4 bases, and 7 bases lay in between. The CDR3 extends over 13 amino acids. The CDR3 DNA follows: TGTGCCAGCAGCTTAGCCTCGGTTTACGAGCAGTACTTC. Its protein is CASSLASVYEQYF.

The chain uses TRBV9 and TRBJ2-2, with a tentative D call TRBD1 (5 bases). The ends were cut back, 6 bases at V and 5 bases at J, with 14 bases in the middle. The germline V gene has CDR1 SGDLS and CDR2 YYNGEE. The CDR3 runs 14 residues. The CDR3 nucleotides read TGTGCCAGCACCGTGGACCAGGGAACCGGGGAGCTGTTTTTT. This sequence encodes CASTVDQGTGELFF.

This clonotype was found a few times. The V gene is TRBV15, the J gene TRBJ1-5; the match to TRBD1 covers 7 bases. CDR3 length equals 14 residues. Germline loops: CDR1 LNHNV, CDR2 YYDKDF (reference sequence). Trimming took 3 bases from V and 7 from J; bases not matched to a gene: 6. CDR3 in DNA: TGTGCCACCAGCAGGACAGGGAAAGGCCAGCCCCAGCATTTT. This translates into CATSRTGKGQPQHF.

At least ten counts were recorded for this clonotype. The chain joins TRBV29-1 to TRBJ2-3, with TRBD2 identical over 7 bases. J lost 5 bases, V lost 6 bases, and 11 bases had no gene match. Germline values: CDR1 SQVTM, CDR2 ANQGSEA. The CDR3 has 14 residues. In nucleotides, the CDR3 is TGCAGCGTCGAGAGAGCGGGGTCCGGAGATACGCAGTATTTT. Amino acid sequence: CSVERAGSGDTQYF.

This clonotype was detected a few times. The CDR3 loop is CASDDRGLGYGYTF. The CDR3 bases are TGTGCCAGCGATGACAGGGGGCTTGGCTATGGCTACACCTTC. The chain is built from TRBV28 and TRBJ1-2; TRBD1 agrees at 10 bases. J lost 4 bases, V lost 8 bases, and 7 bases had no gene match. This CDR3 has 14 residues. The germline V gene has CDR1 MDHEN and CDR2 SYDVKM.

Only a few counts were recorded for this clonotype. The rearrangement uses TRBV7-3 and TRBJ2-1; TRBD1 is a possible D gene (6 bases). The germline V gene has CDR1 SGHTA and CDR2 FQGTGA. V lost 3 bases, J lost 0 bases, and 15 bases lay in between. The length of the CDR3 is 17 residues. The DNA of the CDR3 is TGTGCCAGCAGCTTGGTTGGGGGCGAGAGCTCCTACAATGAGCAGTTCTTC. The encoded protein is CASSLVGGESSYNEQFF.

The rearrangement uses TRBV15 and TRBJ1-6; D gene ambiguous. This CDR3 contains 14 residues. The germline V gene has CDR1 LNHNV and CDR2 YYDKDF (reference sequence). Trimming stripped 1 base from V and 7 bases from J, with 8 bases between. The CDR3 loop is CATSRARENSPLHF. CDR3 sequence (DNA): TGTGCCACCAGCAGAGCCCGGGAAAATTCACCCCTCCACTTT.

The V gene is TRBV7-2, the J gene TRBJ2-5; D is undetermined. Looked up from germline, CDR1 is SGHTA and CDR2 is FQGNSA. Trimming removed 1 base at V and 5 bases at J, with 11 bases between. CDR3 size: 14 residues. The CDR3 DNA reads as TGTGCCAGCAGCTTAGTACTTGGGCGGGAGACCCAGTACTTC. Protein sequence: CASSLVLGRETQYF.

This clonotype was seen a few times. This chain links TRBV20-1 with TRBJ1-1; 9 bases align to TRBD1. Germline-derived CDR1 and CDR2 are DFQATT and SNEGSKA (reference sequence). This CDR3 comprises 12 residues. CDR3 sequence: CRGQGSGTEAFF. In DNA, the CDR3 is TGCAGGGGACAGGGCAGCGGCACTGAAGCTTTCTTT.

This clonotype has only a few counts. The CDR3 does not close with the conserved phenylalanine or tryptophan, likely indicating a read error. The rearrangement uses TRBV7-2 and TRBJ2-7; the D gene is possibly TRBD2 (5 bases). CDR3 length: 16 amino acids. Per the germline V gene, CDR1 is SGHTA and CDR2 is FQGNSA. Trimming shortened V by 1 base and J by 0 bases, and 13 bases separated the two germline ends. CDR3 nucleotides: TGTGCCAGCAGCTTAGATATGCGGGCGAGCTCCTACGAGCAGTACTTA. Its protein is CASSLDMRASSYEQYL.

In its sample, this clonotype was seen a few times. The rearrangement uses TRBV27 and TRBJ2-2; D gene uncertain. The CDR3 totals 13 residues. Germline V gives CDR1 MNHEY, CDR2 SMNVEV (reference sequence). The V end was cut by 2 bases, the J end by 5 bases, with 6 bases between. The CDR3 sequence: CASSLMRTGELFF. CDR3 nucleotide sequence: TGTGCCAGCAGTTTAATGAGGACCGGGGAGCTGTTTTTT.

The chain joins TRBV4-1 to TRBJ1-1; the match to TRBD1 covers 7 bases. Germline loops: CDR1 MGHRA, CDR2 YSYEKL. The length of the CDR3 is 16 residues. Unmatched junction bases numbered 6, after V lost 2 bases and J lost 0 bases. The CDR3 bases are TGCGCCAGCAGCCAAAAGGGGGCCCCGATGAACACTGAAGCTTTCTTT. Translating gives CASSQKGAPMNTEAFF.

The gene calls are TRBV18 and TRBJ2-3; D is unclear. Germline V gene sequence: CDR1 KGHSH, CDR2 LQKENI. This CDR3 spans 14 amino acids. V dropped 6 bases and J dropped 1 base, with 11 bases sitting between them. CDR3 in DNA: TGTGCCAGCTCCCAGGCCCCAGGCACAGATACGCAGTATTTT. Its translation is CASSQAPGTDTQYF.

The chain's CDR3 is CASSQPPGSSVGYTF. CDR3 bases: TGCGCCAGCAGCCAACCCCCCGGAAGCTCTGTTGGCTACACCTTC. The chain joins TRBV4-1 to TRBJ1-2; no definite D call. This CDR3 contains 15 residues. CDR1 MGHRA and CDR2 YSYEKL come from the germline V gene. The V end lost 2 bases, the J end lost 7 bases, and 17 bases lay between the germline ends.

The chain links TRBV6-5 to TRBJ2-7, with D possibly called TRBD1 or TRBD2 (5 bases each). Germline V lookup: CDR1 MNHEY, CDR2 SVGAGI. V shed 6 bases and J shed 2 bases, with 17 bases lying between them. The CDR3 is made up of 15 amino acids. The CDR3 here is CASRHWDGTPYEQYF. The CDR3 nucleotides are TGTGCCAGCAGGCACTGGGACGGAACCCCCTACGAGCAGTACTTC.

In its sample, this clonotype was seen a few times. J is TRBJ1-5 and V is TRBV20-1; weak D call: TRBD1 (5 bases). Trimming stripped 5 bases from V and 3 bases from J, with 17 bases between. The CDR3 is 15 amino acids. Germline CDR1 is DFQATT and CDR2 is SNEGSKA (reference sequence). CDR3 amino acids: CSASLGTAVNQPQHF. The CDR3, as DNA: TGCAGTGCTTCACTCGGGACGGCTGTCAATCAGCCCCAGCATTTT.

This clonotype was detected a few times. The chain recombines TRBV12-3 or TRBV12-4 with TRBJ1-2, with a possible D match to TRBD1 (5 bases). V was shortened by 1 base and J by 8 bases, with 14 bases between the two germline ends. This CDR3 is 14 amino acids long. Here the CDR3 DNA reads TGTGCCAGCAGTTTAGGGGCAGGGAGAGGGGGCTACACCTTC. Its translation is CASSLGAGRGGYTF.

The CDR3 DNA is TGTGCCAGCAGCTTTGATATTTTATCCTACGAGCAGTACGTC. Its protein is CASSFDILSYEQYV. The chain recombines TRBV5-5 with TRBJ2-7; no definite D call. The CDR3 length is 14 residues. Trimming took 2 bases from V and 1 from J, leaving 10 bases between them. Per germline, CDR1 SGHKS and CDR2 YYEKEE (reference sequence).

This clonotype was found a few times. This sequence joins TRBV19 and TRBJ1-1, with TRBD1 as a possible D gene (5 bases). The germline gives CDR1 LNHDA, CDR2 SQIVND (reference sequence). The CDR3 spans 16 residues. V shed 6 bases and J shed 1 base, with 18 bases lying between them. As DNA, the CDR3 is TGTGCCAGTAGCCTCGGGGGAAGGCGAACGAACACTGAAGCTTTCTTT. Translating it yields CASSLGGRRTNTEAFF.

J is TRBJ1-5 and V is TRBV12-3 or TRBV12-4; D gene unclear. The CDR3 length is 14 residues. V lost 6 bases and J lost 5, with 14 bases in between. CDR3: CASSTGSVYQPQHF. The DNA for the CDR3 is TGTGCCAGCAGCACCGGGAGCGTCTATCAGCCCCAGCATTTT.

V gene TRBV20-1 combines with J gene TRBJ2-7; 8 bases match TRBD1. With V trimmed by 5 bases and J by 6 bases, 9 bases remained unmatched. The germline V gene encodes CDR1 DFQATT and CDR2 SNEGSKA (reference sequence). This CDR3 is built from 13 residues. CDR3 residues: CSAAKWTGREQYF. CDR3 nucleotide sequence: TGCAGTGCTGCCAAATGGACAGGGCGCGAGCAGTACTTC.

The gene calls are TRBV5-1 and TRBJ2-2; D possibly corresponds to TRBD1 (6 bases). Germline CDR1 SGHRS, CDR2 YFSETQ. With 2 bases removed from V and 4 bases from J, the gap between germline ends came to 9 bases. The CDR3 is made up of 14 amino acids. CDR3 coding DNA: TGCGCCAGCAGCTTACAGGGCGCCACCGGGGAGCTGTTTTTT. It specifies CASSLQGATGELFF.

CDR3: CSVEGPGGYEQYF. The CDR3 nucleotides are TGCAGCGTTGAGGGTCCCGGGGGCTACGAGCAGTACTTC. The chain couples TRBV29-1 to TRBJ2-7; D is perhaps TRBD2 (6 bases). CDR3 size: 13 residues. V gave up 3 bases and J gave up 3 bases, with 12 bases separating them. Germline CDR1 SQVTM, CDR2 ANQGSEA.

The CDR3 nucleotides are TGCAGTGCTAGTAGACTAGCGGGGGGGTACACAGATACGCAGTATTTT. This translates into CSASRLAGGYTDTQYF. The chain carries TRBV20-1 and TRBJ2-3; 14 bases match TRBD2. After removal of 3 bases from V and 2 bases from J, the junction contained 4 bases not matched to a gene. From germline, CDR1 is DFQATT and CDR2 SNEGSKA (reference sequence). This CDR3 region has 16 residues.

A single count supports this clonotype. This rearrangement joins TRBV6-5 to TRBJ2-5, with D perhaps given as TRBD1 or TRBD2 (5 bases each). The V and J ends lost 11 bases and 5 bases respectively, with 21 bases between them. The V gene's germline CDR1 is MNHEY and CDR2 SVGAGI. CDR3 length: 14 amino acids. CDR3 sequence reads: CAGKDPGTTETQYF. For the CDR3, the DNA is TGTGCCGGCAAGGATCCCGGGACGACGGAGACCCAGTACTTC.